What follows are 29 T cell receptor beta chains derived from one specimen sequenced in a study of blood T cell repertoires in COVID-19. Data came from immunoSEQ multiplex PCR; TCRdb stores just in-frame clones and leaves some out. In the table there are about 140,000 clones, 84% of which are singletons. The sequenced material came from PBMCs or T cells enriched from blood (not recorded which). The receptors stem from a man between 40 and 49 years old with acute COVID-19.

The chain joins TRBV7-2 to TRBJ2-2, with 9 bases identical to TRBD2. Germline-derived CDR1 and CDR2 are SGHTA and FQGNSA. The CDR3 contains 17 residues. J gave up 5 bases and V 0 bases, and 7 bases lay outside the gene matches. DNA for the CDR3: TGTGCCAGCAGCTTAGCGCGAGCGGGAGGAGGGACCGGGGAGCTGTTTTTT. Translated, it gives CASSLARAGGGTGELFF.

This chain joins TRBV5-1 and TRBJ2-2; possible D gene TRBD1, 5 bases. CDR3 length equals 16 residues. From germline, CDR1 is SGHRS and CDR2 YFSETQ. Trimming cost V 4 bases and J 0 bases, with 13 bases left between them. The DNA of the CDR3 is TGCGCCAGCAGCCCTCAAGGGGTAGCGAACACCGGGGAGCTGTTTTTT. Amino acid sequence: CASSPQGVANTGELFF.

V gene TRBV5-1 combines with J gene TRBJ1-3; no firm D call. This CDR3 is built from 16 residues. The ends were cut back, 0 bases at V and 4 bases at J, with 14 bases in the middle. Per the germline V gene, CDR1 is SGHRS and CDR2 is YFSETQ. CDR3 protein: CASSLAGGTEGNTIYF. The CDR3 nucleotides read TGCGCCAGCAGCTTGGCGGGAGGCACAGAAGGAAACACCATATATTTT. The variable domain in full, completed from reference TRBV5-1 and TRBJ1-3, reads KAGVTQTPRYLIKTRGQQVTLSCSPISGHRSVSWYQQTPGQGLQFLFEYFSETQRNKGNFPGRFSGRQFSNSRSEMNVSTLELGDSALYLCASSLAGGTEGNTIYFGEGSWLTVV.

The chain is built from TRBV24-1 and TRBJ2-5; maybe TRBD1 (5 bases). The germline CDR1 and CDR2 sequences are KGHDR and SFDVKD. The CDR3 consists of 18 residues. With 2 bases removed from V and 5 bases from J, the gap between germline ends came to 23 bases. The CDR3 bases are TGTGCCACCAGTGATTCGACCGGGCCCCAGGGTTCAGGGGAGACCCAGTACTTC. Its protein product is CATSDSTGPQGSGETQYF.

This clone was recorded many times. Here the CDR3 reads CATGQRQERDQPQHF. The CDR3 DNA is TGCGCCACGGGTCAAAGACAGGAGCGCGATCAGCCCCAGCATTTT. V usage is TRBV10-1 and J usage is TRBJ1-5, with D perhaps TRBD1 (6 bases). V shed 10 bases and J shed 5 bases, with 21 bases lying between them. CDR1 is WNHNN and CDR2 is SYGVQD in the germline V gene (reference sequence). The CDR3 is 15 amino acids.

V is TRBV28 and J is TRBJ2-5, with 10 bases that match TRBD1. J was trimmed by 5 bases and V by 6 bases; bases with no gene match: 6. The CDR3 spans 14 residues. Germline loops: CDR1 MDHEN, CDR2 SYDVKM. The CDR3 spells CASSRGQGWETQYF. The CDR3 DNA reads as TGTGCCAGCAGCCGGGGACAGGGGTGGGAGACCCAGTACTTC.

The J gene is TRBJ2-5, the V gene TRBV5-1, with D perhaps matching TRBD2 (5 bases). The V end was cut by 2 bases, the J end by 5 bases, with 13 bases between. The CDR3 is 14 residues long. Germline V gene data show CDR1 as SGHRS and CDR2 as YFSETQ. The CDR3 here is CASSLSGTHETQYF. The CDR3 coding sequence is TGCGCCAGCAGCTTATCGGGAACCCACGAGACCCAGTACTTC. The full variable domain, completed using reference TRBV5-1 and TRBJ2-5, is KAGVTQTPRYLIKTRGQQVTLSCSPISGHRSVSWYQQTPGQGLQFLFEYFSETQRNKGNFPGRFSGRQFSNSRSEMNVSTLELGDSALYLCASSLSGTHETQYFGPGTRLLVL.

The chain combines TRBV7-2 with TRBJ2-3; tentative D call: TRBD2 (6 bases). The ends were cut back, 5 bases at V and 0 bases at J, with 15 bases in the middle. Looked up from germline, CDR1 is SGHTA and CDR2 is FQGNSA. The CDR3 sequence is 16 residues long. In nucleotides, the CDR3 is TGTGCCAGCAGCCTAAGACCAGCGGGTAGCACAGATACGCAGTATTTT. Its translation: CASSLRPAGSTDTQYF. Looking up the rest from reference TRBV7-2 and TRBJ2-3 gives the full variable domain: GAGVSQSPSNKVTEKGKDVELRCDPISGHTALYWYRQSLGQGLEFLIYFQGNSAPDKSGLPSDRFSAERTGGSVSTLTIQRTQQEDSAVYLCASSLRPAGSTDTQYFGPGTRLTVL.

The rearrangement uses TRBV19 and TRBJ1-1; D gene ambiguous. Deletions cut 5 bases from V and 0 bases from J, with 7 bases between. Germline lookup yields CDR1 LNHDA and CDR2 SQIVND (reference sequence). The CDR3 covers 13 residues. CDR3 loop: CASSSQMNTEAFF. DNA of the CDR3: TGTGCCAGTAGTTCCCAGATGAACACTGAAGCTTTCTTT.

The chain carries TRBV11-3 and TRBJ2-2; D not certain. The CDR3 contains 12 residues. Germline CDR1 SGHNT, CDR2 YENEEA. V was shortened by 5 bases and J by 5 bases, with 6 bases between the two germline ends. Here the CDR3 reads CASSPSTGELFF. The CDR3 coding sequence is TGTGCCAGCAGCCCTTCGACCGGGGAGCTGTTTTTT.

The V gene is TRBV19, the J gene TRBJ1-5; perhaps TRBD1 as D (5 bases). This CDR3 spans 15 amino acids. V was pared by 3 bases and J by 6 bases, with 15 bases between. Looked up from germline, CDR1 is LNHDA and CDR2 is SQIVND (reference sequence). CDR3 in DNA: TGTGCCAGTAGTATGTGGGCGGCGGGGGGTCAGCCCCAGCATTTT. Residues: CASSMWAAGGQPQHF.

V usage is TRBV28 and J usage is TRBJ2-3; a possible D gene is TRBD2 (6 bases). V was clipped by 5 bases and J by 3 bases, with 18 bases between them. The CDR3 spans 16 residues. Germline CDR1 reads MDHEN; CDR2 reads SYDVKM. The chain's CDR3 is CASSPNGGHGTDTQYF. DNA for the CDR3: TGTGCCAGCAGTCCTAACGGAGGGCATGGGACAGATACGCAGTATTTT.

This chain links TRBV2 with TRBJ2-2; maybe TRBD1 (6 bases). V was clipped by 5 bases and J by 1 base, with 8 bases between them. The CDR3 is 14 amino acids. Germline CDR1 is SNHLY and CDR2 is FYNNEI. The CDR3 region is CASSKTGNTGELFF. The DNA for the CDR3 is TGTGCCAGCAGTAAGACAGGGAACACCGGGGAGCTGTTTTTT.

This clone was observed a handful of times. V and J are TRBV4-2 and TRBJ1-1; tentatively, D is TRBD1 (6 bases). The CDR3 spans 15 residues. Trimming removed 4 bases from V and 7 bases from J, with 19 bases in between. Germline CDR1 and CDR2: LGHNA and YNFKEQ. CDR3 DNA: TGTGCCAGCAGCCCAGTTGGACAGTCCCTATATGAAGCTTTCTTT. Residues: CASSPVGQSLYEAFF.

This rearrangement joins TRBV4-3 to TRBJ2-1, with TRBD2 matching 13 bases. With V trimmed by 0 bases and J by 6 bases, 2 bases remained unmatched. The CDR3 is 16 residues long. CDR1 is LGHNA, CDR2 YSLEER, per germline. The CDR3: CASSQETSGGFNEQFF. DNA for the CDR3: TGCGCCAGCAGCCAAGAGACTAGCGGGGGGTTCAATGAGCAGTTCTTC.

This chain connects TRBV6-5 to TRBJ1-2; 8 bases match TRBD1. The CDR3 sequence is 15 residues long. CDR1 and CDR2 from the germline V gene are MNHEY and SVGAGI. The ends lost 3 bases at V and 4 bases at J; junction bases unmatched: 7. CDR3 region: CASSYYGQGSYGYTF. The CDR3 DNA follows: TGTGCCAGCAGTTATTACGGACAGGGAAGCTATGGCTACACCTTC.

The chain is built from TRBV25-1 and TRBJ2-5; D possibly corresponds to TRBD2 (5 bases). Germline CDR1 reads MGHDK; CDR2 reads SYGVNS. The CDR3 has 15 residues. Trimming took off 4 bases at V and 2 bases at J, with 14 bases between the two ends. CDR3 amino acids: CASSAPGTRQETQYF. In DNA, the CDR3 is TGTGCCAGCAGTGCCCCGGGAACCCGGCAAGAGACCCAGTACTTC.

The chain employs TRBV7-8 and TRBJ1-2; 7 bases are a match to TRBD1. The V and J ends lost 1 base and 7 bases, in that order; junction bases with no gene match: 9. CDR1 and CDR2 (germline): SGHVS, FQNEAQ. The CDR3 length is 15 residues. CDR3 coding DNA: TGTGCCAGCAGCTTAGTGGGCAGGGGGGTCTCTGGCTACACCTTC. Protein product: CASSLVGRGVSGYTF.

This clone came up once. The CDR3 here is CASSQDLTGELFF. The CDR3 DNA follows: TGTGCCAGCAGCCAAGACCTAACCGGGGAGCTGTTTTTT. The chain combines TRBV14 with TRBJ2-2; no reliable D call. Germline-derived CDR1 and CDR2 are SGHDN and FVKESK. The CDR3 contains 13 residues. The V and J ends lost 0 bases and 5 bases respectively, with 4 bases between them.

V and J are TRBV9 and TRBJ2-3, with 8 bases lining up with TRBD2. Germline loops: CDR1 SGDLS, CDR2 YYNGEE. The CDR3 sequence is 17 residues long. V lost 0 bases to trimming and J lost 2 bases; unmatched junction nucleotides: 8. CDR3 in DNA: TGTGCCAGCAGCGTAGATGCGGGGGGACCAACCACAGATACGCAGTATTTT. This codes for CASSVDAGGPTTDTQYF.

V gene TRBV12-5 combines with J gene TRBJ2-2; D may be TRBD2 (6 bases). The germline V gene has CDR1 LGHNT and CDR2 FRNRAP. The CDR3 spans 13 residues. Between the trimmed V and J ends, which lost 6 bases and 8 bases, there was a span of 13 bases. The CDR3 reads CASGGGGKGELFF. The DNA of the CDR3 is TGTGCTAGTGGAGGAGGAGGGAAAGGGGAGCTGTTTTTT.

This CDR3 reads CASSQARDRYYSNQPQHF. CDR3 in DNA: TGCGCCAGCAGCCAAGCCCGGGACAGGTACTATAGCAATCAGCCCCAGCATTTT. The chain recombines TRBV4-1 with TRBJ1-5, with 8 positions matching TRBD1. CDR3 size: 18 residues. Trimming at V came to 1 base and at J to 0 bases, leaving 8 bases not matched to a gene. Germline V gene data show CDR1 as MGHRA and CDR2 as YSYEKL.

The genes are TRBV28 and TRBJ1-2; 7 nucleotides align to TRBD1. Germline CDR1 and CDR2: MDHEN and SYDVKM. V dropped 4 bases and J dropped 8; count of bases not matched to a gene: 7. The CDR3 is made up of 13 amino acids. CDR3 amino acids: CASSSETGSGYTF. The DNA of the CDR3 is TGTGCCAGCAGTTCAGAGACAGGGTCCGGCTACACCTTC.

The V call is TRBV18, the J call TRBJ2-2; the match to TRBD2 covers 13 bases. CDR3 length: 18 amino acids. Germline CDR1 is KGHSH and CDR2 is LQKENI. Germline trimming cut 3 bases from V and 3 bases from J; bases unmatched to any gene: 7. In nucleotides, the CDR3 is TGTGCCAGCTCACCCACGGAAGGGACTAGCGGGGACACCGGGGAGCTGTTTTTT. Residues: CASSPTEGTSGDTGELFF.

In this sample, this clone turned up a few times. The V call is TRBV6-2 or TRBV6-3, the J call TRBJ2-7, with no clear D. The germline V gene encodes CDR1 MNHEY and CDR2 SVGEGT. Trimming shortened V by 2 bases and J by 2 bases, and 4 bases separated the two germline ends. The CDR3 runs 12 residues. DNA of the CDR3: TGTGCCAGCAGTTACCCTCCCTACGAGCAGTACTTC. Protein sequence: CASSYPPYEQYF.

The rearrangement uses TRBV25-1 and TRBJ2-4; TRBD1 aligns across 12 bases. With 3 bases clipped from V and 9 bases from J, the junction kept 6 bases outside the gene matches. The V gene's germline CDR1 is MGHDK and CDR2 SYGVNS. The CDR3 consists of 15 residues. CDR3 in amino acids: CASSEGQGARAIQYF. The CDR3 bases are TGTGCCAGCAGTGAGGGACAGGGGGCGAGGGCCATTCAGTACTTC.

This chain connects TRBV7-8 to TRBJ1-2, with 8 bases identical to TRBD1. Germline V lookup: CDR1 SGHVS, CDR2 FQNEAQ. This CDR3 comprises 15 residues. V lost 5 bases and J lost 1; bases outside the gene matches: 6. The DNA of the CDR3 is TGTGCCAGCAGCCCTGGGACAGGCTTTAACTATGGCTACACCTTC. It encodes CASSPGTGFNYGYTF. The complete variable domain, with remaining parts taken from reference TRBV7-8 and TRBJ1-2, reads GAGVSQSPRYKVAKRGQDVALRCDPISGHVSLFWYQQALGQGPEFLTYFQNEAQLDKSGLPSDRFFAERPEGSVSTLKIQRTQQEDSAVYLCASSPGTGFNYGYTFGSGTRLTVV.

This chain links TRBV7-9 with TRBJ1-2, with TRBD1 matching over 7 bases. V was pared by 3 bases and J by 0 bases, with 4 bases of the junction left unmatched. The CDR3 length is 15 residues. Per germline, CDR1 SEHNR and CDR2 FQNEAQ (reference sequence). CDR3 nucleotide sequence: TGTGCCAGCAGCTTCGGGACAGCCGCTAACTATGGCTACACCTTC. This sequence encodes CASSFGTAANYGYTF.

The rearrangement links TRBV9 to TRBJ2-2, with D maybe TRBD2 (5 bases). The V gene's germline CDR1 is SGDLS and CDR2 YYNGEE. This CDR3 contains 14 residues. Trimming cost V 7 bases and J 0 bases, with 10 bases left between them. For the CDR3, the DNA is TGTGCCAGCTCCAGACTAACGAACACCGGGGAGCTGTTTTTT. The encoded protein is CASSRLTNTGELFF.